The clone carrying this TCR beta chain occurred many times. The antigen is not known. CDR1 and CDR2 from the germline V gene are SGHVS and FNYEAQ. The CDR3 extends over 19 amino acids. Germline trimming cut 1 base from V and 14 bases from J; bases unmatched to any gene: 21. TCRdb reprocessed the reads with MiXCR, giving one entry per CDR3 protein. The data contain hundreds of thousands of distinct CDR3 sequences, 6% to 8% of them singletons. This specimen belongs to a study of T cell repertoires in cytomegalovirus infection. The study's findings and limits: Ex vivo, HLA-C-restricted CMV-specific TCR beta clonotypes prevailed over the rest of the response.

Sequenced input: PBMCs. The chain recombines TRBV7-6 with TRBJ2-4, with 12 bases matching TRBD1. The sequence was collected from a human donor in good health (CMV status not recorded). Some clones in this sample may be carry-over from other donors' samples. The CDR3 reads CASSLGPRLGGTGGREKYF. In nucleotides, the CDR3 is TGTGCCAGCAGCTTAGGACCTCGACTCGGGGGGACAGGGGGCCGAGAGAAGTACTTC.